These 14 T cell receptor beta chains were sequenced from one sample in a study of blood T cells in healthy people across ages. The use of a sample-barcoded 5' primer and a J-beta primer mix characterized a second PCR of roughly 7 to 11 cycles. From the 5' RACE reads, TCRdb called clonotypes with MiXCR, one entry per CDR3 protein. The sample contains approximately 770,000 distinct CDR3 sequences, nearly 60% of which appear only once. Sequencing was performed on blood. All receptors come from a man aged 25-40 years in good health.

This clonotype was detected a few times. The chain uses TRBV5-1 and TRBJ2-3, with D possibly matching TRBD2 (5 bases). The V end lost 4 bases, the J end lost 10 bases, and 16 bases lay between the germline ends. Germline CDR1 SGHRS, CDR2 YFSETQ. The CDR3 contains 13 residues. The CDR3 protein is CASSPTTSTAQYF. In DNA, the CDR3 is TGCGCCAGCAGCCCGACAACTAGTACGGCGCAGTATTTT. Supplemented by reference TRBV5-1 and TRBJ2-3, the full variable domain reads KAGVTQTPRYLIKTRGQQVTLSCSPISGHRSVSWYQQTPGQGLQFLFEYFSETQRNKGNFPGRFSGRQFSNSRSEMNVSTLELGDSALYLCASSPTTSTAQYFGPGTRLTVL.

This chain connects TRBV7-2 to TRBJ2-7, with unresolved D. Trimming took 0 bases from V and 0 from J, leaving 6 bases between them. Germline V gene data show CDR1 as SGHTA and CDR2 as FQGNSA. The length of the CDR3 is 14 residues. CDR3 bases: TGTGCCAGCAGCTTAGCGAGCGCCTCCTACGAGCAGTACTTC. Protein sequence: CASSLASASYEQYF. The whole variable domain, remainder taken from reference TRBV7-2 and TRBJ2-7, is GAGVSQSPSNKVTEKGKDVELRCDPISGHTALYWYRQSLGQGLEFLIYFQGNSAPDKSGLPSDRFSAERTGGSVSTLTIQRTQQEDSAVYLCASSLASASYEQYFGPGTRLTVT.

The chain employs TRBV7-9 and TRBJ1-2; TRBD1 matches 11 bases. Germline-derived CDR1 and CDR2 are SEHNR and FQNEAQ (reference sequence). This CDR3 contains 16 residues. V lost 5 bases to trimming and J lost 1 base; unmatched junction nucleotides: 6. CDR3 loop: CASSRTGGRSNYGYTF. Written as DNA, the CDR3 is TGTGCCAGCAGCAGGACAGGGGGCAGGAGTAACTATGGCTACACCTTC.

This chain's CDR3 is CASSLPGGRGTQYF. The DNA for the CDR3 is TGTGCCAGCAGTCTTCCCGGGGGCCGCGGGACCCAGTACTTC. The chain employs TRBV28 and TRBJ2-7; the D call may be TRBD1 or TRBD2 (6 bases each). TRBJ2-5 explains the end of the DNA better; the J call may be wrong. The CDR3 length is 14 residues. CDR1 and CDR2 (germline): MDHEN, SYDVKM.

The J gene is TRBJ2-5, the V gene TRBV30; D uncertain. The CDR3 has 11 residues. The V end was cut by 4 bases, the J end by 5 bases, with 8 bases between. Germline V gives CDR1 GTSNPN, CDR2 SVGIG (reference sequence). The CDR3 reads CAWTRAETQYF. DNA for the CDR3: TGTGCCTGGACTAGGGCGGAGACCCAGTACTTC.

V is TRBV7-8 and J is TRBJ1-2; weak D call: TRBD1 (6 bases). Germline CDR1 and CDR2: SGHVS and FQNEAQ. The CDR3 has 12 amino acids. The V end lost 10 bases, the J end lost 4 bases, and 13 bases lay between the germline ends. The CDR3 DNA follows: TGTGCCACACAGGGTTGGAGCTATGGCTACACCTTC. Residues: CATQGWSYGYTF.

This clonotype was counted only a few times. The chain's CDR3 is CASSYIPLGVRGGQTQYF. As DNA, the CDR3 is TGTGCCAGCAGTTACATCCCCCTAGGGGTTCGAGGGGGACAGACCCAGTACTTC. V is TRBV6-2 or TRBV6-3 and J is TRBJ2-5, with D possibly being TRBD1 (6 bases). This CDR3 region has 18 residues. Trimming pared 2 bases from V and 6 bases from J, leaving 25 bases between. Germline V gene sequence: CDR1 MNHEY, CDR2 SVGEGT.

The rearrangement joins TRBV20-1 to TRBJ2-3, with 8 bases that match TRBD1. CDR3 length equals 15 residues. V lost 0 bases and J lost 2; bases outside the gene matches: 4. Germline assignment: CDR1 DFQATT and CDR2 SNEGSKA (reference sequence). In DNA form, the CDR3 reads TGCAGTGCTAGAGATCGGGACAGGTCCACAGATACGCAGTATTTT. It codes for CSARDRDRSTDTQYF.

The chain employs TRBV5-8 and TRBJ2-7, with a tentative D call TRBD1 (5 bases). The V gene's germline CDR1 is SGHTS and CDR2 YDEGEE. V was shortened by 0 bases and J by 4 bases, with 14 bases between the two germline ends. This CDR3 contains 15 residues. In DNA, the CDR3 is TGTGCCAGCAGCTTGGCTGGGGCTATGGGGTACGAGCAGTACTTC. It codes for CASSLAGAMGYEQYF. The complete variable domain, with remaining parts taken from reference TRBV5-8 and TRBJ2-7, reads EAGVTQSPTHLIKTRGQQATLRCSPISGHTSVYWYQQALGLGLQFLLWYDEGEERNRGNFPPRFSGRQFPNYSSELNVNALELEDSALYLCASSLAGAMGYEQYFGPGTRLTVT.

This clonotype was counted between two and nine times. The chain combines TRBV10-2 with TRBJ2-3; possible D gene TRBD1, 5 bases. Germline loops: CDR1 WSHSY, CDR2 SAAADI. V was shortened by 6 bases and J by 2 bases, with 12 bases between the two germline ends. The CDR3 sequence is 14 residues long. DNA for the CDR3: TGCGCCAGCAGCTGGGGCACCCACACAGATACGCAGTATTTT. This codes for CASSWGTHTDTQYF.

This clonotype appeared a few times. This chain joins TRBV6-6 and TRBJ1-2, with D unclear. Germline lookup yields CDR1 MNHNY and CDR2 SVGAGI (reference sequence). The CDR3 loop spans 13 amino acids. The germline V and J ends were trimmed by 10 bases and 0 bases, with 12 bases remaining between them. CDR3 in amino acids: CATFHEANYGYTF. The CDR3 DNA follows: TGTGCCACCTTCCATGAAGCTAACTATGGCTACACCTTC.

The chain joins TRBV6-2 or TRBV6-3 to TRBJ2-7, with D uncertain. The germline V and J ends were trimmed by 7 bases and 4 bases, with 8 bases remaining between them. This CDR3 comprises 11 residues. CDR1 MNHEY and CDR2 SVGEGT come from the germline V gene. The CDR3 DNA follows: TGTGCCAGCACAGACAAATACGAGCAGTACTTC. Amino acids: CASTDKYEQYF.

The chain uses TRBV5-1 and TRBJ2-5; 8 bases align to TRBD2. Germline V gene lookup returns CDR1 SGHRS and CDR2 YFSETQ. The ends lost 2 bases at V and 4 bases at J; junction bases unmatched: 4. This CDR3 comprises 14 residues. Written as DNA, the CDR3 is TGCGCCAGCAGCTTCGACAGCGGGGGAGAGACCCAGTACTTC. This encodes CASSFDSGGETQYF.

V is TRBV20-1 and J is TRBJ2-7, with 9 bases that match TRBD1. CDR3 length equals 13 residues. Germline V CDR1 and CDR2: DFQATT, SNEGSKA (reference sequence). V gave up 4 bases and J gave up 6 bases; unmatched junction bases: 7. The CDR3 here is CSAIRDRVPEQYF. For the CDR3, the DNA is TGCAGTGCTATCCGGGACAGGGTGCCCGAGCAGTACTTC.